The present entry profiles one T cell receptor (beta chain) with its context. Its antigen is unknown. V shed 5 bases and J 2 bases; nucleotides not matched to a gene: 13. Looked up from germline, CDR1 is MNHEY and CDR2 is SMNVEV (reference sequence). The CDR3 sequence is 17 residues long. These data belong to a study of cytomegalovirus exposure and HLA in healthy donors. Study-wide points: Later, an analysis found that TCR clusters from the first cohort tended to co-occur in the roughly 110 validation repertoires.

TCRdb's copy holds only in-frame clones and misses some; the assay was immunoSEQ multiplex PCR. This table has under 200,000 clones, around 90% appearing once. The specimen was PBMCs. This TCR derives from a woman aged 18-29 years in good health and CMV-seropositive. V usage is TRBV27 and J usage is TRBJ2-3; 7 bases align to TRBD2. The CDR3 nucleotides are TGTGCCAGCAGTCCATATTCGGGACTACCGTCCACAGATACGCAGTATTTT. It translates to CASSPYSGLPSTDTQYF.